This TCR beta chain was documented in a study of spatial heterogeneity in lung cancer. At the level of the study: The donors, around 72 patients with untreated early-stage non-small cell lung cancer, provided the samples. Study-level findings and limits: Ubiquitous expanded tumor TCRs were observed in blood more at resection than follow-up.

This clonotype was seen a handful of times. The antigen remains undetermined. The CDR3 is 18 residues long. The germline V gene has CDR1 MGHRA and CDR2 YSYEKL. V was clipped by 1 base and J by 5 bases; unmatched bases: 9. TCRdb itself ran the 5' RACE reads through MiXCR, one entry per CDR3 protein. In the table there are about 23,000 distinct CDR3 sequences, 9% to 10% of which are singletons. As for time point: blood at routine non-recurrence follow-up after resection. The study sequenced unsorted whole RNA from tumor, nontumor lung or frozen PBMC. The chain uses TRBV4-1 and TRBJ2-2, with 11 bases fitting TRBD2. Sequencing used PBMCs, obtained at follow-up. The sequence derives from a male donor with early-stage non-small cell lung cancer. CDR3 amino acids: CASSQAGTSGGGTGELFF. CDR3 bases: TGCGCCAGCAGCCAAGCCGGGACTAGCGGAGGAGGGACCGGGGAGCTGTTTTTT.